This record looks at one T cell receptor beta chain sequence and its context. Its antigen is not identified. The entry originates in a study of cytotoxic CD8 clonotypes in ibrutinib-treated CLL. Study background: Across the patients, roughly ten were relapsed/refractory, over 14 treatment-naive and about 18 IGHV unmutated.

CDR3 length: 14 amino acids. Looked up from germline, CDR1 is SNHLY and CDR2 is FYNNEI. Germline trimming cut 5 bases from V and 6 bases from J; bases unmatched to any gene: 5. Cryopreserved PBMCs supplied about 2 micrograms of genomic DNA for TCR beta libraries. Assay used: immunoSEQ multiplex PCR; TCRdb lists only in-frame clones, some missing. Among roughly 220,000 clones, 60% to 80% were seen once, and the ten largest hold 9.5% to 12%. Study findings and constraints: Rare overall, public clonotypes shrank or held steady under therapy. Samples from sustained-remission and progressing patients were taken at different times.

The source is a human donor with chronic lymphocytic leukemia. The source material was PBMCs, sampled after 12 months of ibrutinib treatment. The V gene is TRBV2, the J gene TRBJ2-2; 8 bases are a match to TRBD1. CDR3 sequence (DNA): TGTGCCAGCAGTTATGGACAGGGAGCCGGGGAGCTGTTTTTT. Protein: CASSYGQGAGELFF.